These 13 T cell receptor beta chains share one sample of origin, sequenced in a study of CD8+ T cells in alopecia areata. Sample treatment: oral pan-JAK inhibitor, 5-10 mg twice daily. Sequencing used cDNA as its template, made by extracting RNA and reverse transcribing it. TCRdb's copy holds only in-frame clones and misses some; the assay was immunoSEQ multiplex PCR. The sample lists around 210,000 clones, about 64% seen once, with around 4.3% in the top ten. Sequenced material: CD4+ T cells sorted from blood, taken at week 4, from a patient treated with tofacitinib. The source is a human donor with alopecia areata.

The rearrangement joins TRBV2 to TRBJ1-6; D remains unclear. V lost 4 bases to trimming and J lost 5 bases, with 6 bases between them. The CDR3 has 13 amino acids. Germline CDR1 and CDR2: SNHLY and FYNNEI. The CDR3 here is CASSVTDNSPLHF. DNA for the CDR3: TGTGCCAGCAGTGTAACGGATAATTCACCCCTCCACTTT.

J is TRBJ2-7 and V is TRBV7-2; D possibly corresponds to TRBD1 (6 bases). Germline values: CDR1 SGHTA, CDR2 FQGNSA. CDR3 length: 14 amino acids. The V and J ends lost 3 bases and 5 bases respectively, with 14 bases between them. The CDR3 DNA follows: TGTGCCAGCAGCTTTACACAGGGAGTTCACGAGCAGTACTTC. It is translated as CASSFTQGVHEQYF.

The rearrangement joins TRBV29-1 to TRBJ2-3; D is unclear. In germline, CDR1 is SQVTM, CDR2 ANQGSEA. With 7 bases removed from V and 3 bases from J, the gap between germline ends came to 14 bases. The CDR3 totals 13 residues. The CDR3 DNA reads TGCAGCGGACCCAGAAATGGGACAGATACGCAGTATTTT. This encodes CSGPRNGTDTQYF.

In this sample, this clone turned up a few times. The chain couples TRBV25-1 to TRBJ1-1, with D possibly being TRBD1 (5 bases). The CDR3 consists of 15 residues. The V and J ends lost 0 bases and 1 base respectively, with 9 bases between them. Germline CDR1 and CDR2: MGHDK and SYGVNS. The CDR3 spells CASSEYGGRNTEAFF. The DNA for the CDR3 is TGTGCCAGCAGTGAATACGGGGGAAGGAACACTGAAGCTTTCTTT.

The chain has TRBV7-2 and TRBJ1-5; D possibly corresponds to TRBD1 (6 bases). Per the germline V gene, CDR1 is SGHTA and CDR2 is FQGNSA. The CDR3 consists of 14 residues. Trimming took off 5 bases at V and 1 base at J, with 9 bases between the two ends. The CDR3 protein is CASSMTGSNQPQHF. The CDR3 nucleotides are TGTGCCAGCAGCATGACAGGAAGCAATCAGCCCCAGCATTTT.

The rearrangement joins TRBV30 to TRBJ1-2; TRBD1 matches at 9 bases. Looked up from germline, CDR1 is GTSNPN and CDR2 is SVGIG (reference sequence). The CDR3 is made up of 13 amino acids. The V segment lost 6 bases and the J segment 8 bases; nucleotides outside the gene matches: 10. The DNA of the CDR3 is TGTGCCTGCCGACCGGGACAGGGTTACGGCTACACCTTC. Amino acid sequence: CACRPGQGYGYTF.

V is TRBV2 and J is TRBJ1-1, with D unclear. Germline-derived CDR1 and CDR2 are SNHLY and FYNNEI. V shed 1 base and J shed 2 bases, with 5 bases lying between them. There are 13 residues in the CDR3. The CDR3 DNA reads as TGTGCCAGCAGTGAAGGCCGAAACACTGAAGCTTTCTTT. This codes for CASSEGRNTEAFF.

This rearrangement joins TRBV2 to TRBJ1-1; D not certain. Trimming left V 2 bases short and J 5 bases short, with 6 bases between. CDR3 length: 12 residues. The germline CDR1 and CDR2 sequences are SNHLY and FYNNEI. The CDR3 nucleotides read TGTGCCAGCAGTGAAAGGATAACTGAAGCTTTCTTT. Translation gives CASSERITEAFF.

The rearrangement joins TRBV28 to TRBJ2-3, with D possibly being TRBD1 or TRBD2 (5 bases each). Looked up from germline, CDR1 is MDHEN and CDR2 is SYDVKM. The V end lost 8 bases, the J end lost 2 bases, and 11 bases lay between the germline ends. The CDR3 extends over 13 amino acids. CDR3 DNA: TGTGCCAGCCGGGACGGGTCCACAGATACGCAGTATTTT. It is translated as CASRDGSTDTQYF. Full variable domain (remainder filled in from reference TRBV28 and TRBJ2-3): DVKVTQSSRYLVKRTGEKVFLECVQDMDHENMFWYRQDPGLGLRLIYFSYDVKMKEKGDIPEGYSVSREKKERFSLILESASTNQTSMYLCASRDGSTDTQYFGPGTRLTVL.

The J gene is TRBJ2-2, the V gene TRBV4-3; 9 nucleotides align to TRBD2. Germline V gene lookup returns CDR1 LGHNA and CDR2 YSLEER. With V trimmed by 0 bases and J by 5 bases, 4 bases remained unmatched. This CDR3 is built from 16 residues. The CDR3 here is CASSQEAGGKTGELFF. The CDR3 DNA reads TGCGCCAGCAGCCAAGAGGCGGGGGGGAAAACCGGGGAGCTGTTTTTT.

V and J are TRBV29-1 and TRBJ2-3, with D maybe TRBD2 (6 bases). Per germline, CDR1 SQVTM and CDR2 ANQGSEA. This CDR3 spans 14 amino acids. V lost 5 bases to trimming and J lost 7 bases, with 19 bases between them. Here the CDR3 DNA reads TGCAGCGTTCTCCCGGGACTTGCGGCGAATACGCAGTATTTT. It codes for CSVLPGLAANTQYF.

The CDR3 coding sequence is TGCAGCGGCGGGGTCCGGGGGGACTACAATGAGCAGTTCTTC. As protein: CSGGVRGDYNEQFF. The chain recombines TRBV29-1 with TRBJ2-1, with 7 bases fitting TRBD2. Germline trimming cut 7 bases from V and 3 bases from J; bases unmatched to any gene: 9. Germline loops: CDR1 SQVTM, CDR2 ANQGSEA. The CDR3 has 14 amino acids.

This chain's CDR3 is CASSLSAGAPYEQYF. CDR3 bases: TGTGCCAGCAGCTTGTCGGCAGGGGCTCCCTACGAGCAGTACTTC. This chain connects TRBV11-2 to TRBJ2-7, with a weak D call TRBD1 (6 bases). Germline V gives CDR1 SGHAT, CDR2 FQNNGV. The V and J ends lost 3 bases and 2 bases respectively, with 14 bases between them. The CDR3 length is 15 residues. The full variable domain, with the rest looked up from reference TRBV11-2 and TRBJ2-7, is EAGVAQSPRYKIIEKRQSVAFWCNPISGHATLYWYQQILGQGPKLLIQFQNNGVVDDSQLPKDRFSAERLKGVDSTLKIQPAKLEDSAVYLCASSLSAGAPYEQYFGPGTRLTVT.